This T cell receptor (beta chain) was observed in a study of T cell responses to AZD1222 COVID-19 vaccine. Profiled with immunoSEQ multiplex PCR; TCRdb holds only in-frame clones, not every one. The repertoire holds under 150,000 clones, about nine tenths seen once, with 7.2% in the top ten. Study outcomes and limitations: A mostly white British donor set with more females was recruited, and clonal diversity was possibly underestimated.

Remarks on this clone: The antigen is not known.

The CDR3 has 14 residues. Germline V gives CDR1 MDHEN, CDR2 SYDVKM. Trimming took 6 bases from V and 5 from J, leaving 14 bases between them. The source of this sequence is an adult in good health. The chain is built from TRBV28 and TRBJ1-5; D is possibly TRBD1 (6 bases). Sequencing used peripheral blood, obtained on day 0 of AZD1222 vaccination. CDR3 protein: CASSTANRDQPQHF. In DNA form, the CDR3 reads TGTGCCAGCAGCACCGCCAACAGGGATCAGCCCCAGCATTTT. The whole variable domain, filled in from reference TRBV28 and TRBJ1-5, reads DVKVTQSSRYLVKRTGEKVFLECVQDMDHENMFWYRQDPGLGLRLIYFSYDVKMKEKGDIPEGYSVSREKKERFSLILESASTNQTSMYLCASSTANRDQPQHFGDGTRLSIL.